This T cell receptor (beta chain) was observed in a study of blood T cell repertoires in COVID-19. In the study overall: Nucleic acid was either cDNA or gDNA, and it came from T cells, B-cell-depleted T cells, or PBMCs.

Some clones are missing from TCRdb's copy, which holds only in-frame ones; the method was immunoSEQ multiplex PCR. The sample includes about 67,000 clones, about 90% seen only once; the top ten take 4% to 5.5%. This TCR was recovered from a man aged 45-65 years with active COVID-19. Material for sequencing was peripheral blood.

The DNA for the CDR3 is TGCGCCAGCAGCTTGGTTTCAATAAGCGTCAATGAGCAGTTCTTC. Amino acid sequence: CASSLVSISVNEQFF. The genes are TRBV5-1 and TRBJ2-1; no clear D. The CDR3 runs to 15 residues. Per the germline V gene, CDR1 is SGHRS and CDR2 is YFSETQ. Trimming pared 0 bases from V and 6 bases from J, leaving 13 bases between.